The rows below give T cell receptor beta chains drawn from one sample of a study of CD8 T cells in ankylosing spondylitis. TCRdb recomputed calls from the 5' RACE reads with MiXCR, one row per CDR3 protein. Of 6,000 to 7,500 distinct CDR3 sequences detected, less than 3.5% appear once; the ten largest clones hold about 35%. The sample consisted of blood, either unsorted or a sorted T cell fraction (not recorded which). These receptors came from a female donor with ankylosing spondylitis or in good health (not recorded which). Each CDR3 is given with its conserved first and last residue. Fields, in order: clone size, J gene, V gene, D gene, CDR3 protein, CDR3 DNA. The D gene is left open where the match is weak. Size values are once, few and many counts, or a class for expanded clones, and some rows have none.

size: medium-sized; J: TRBJ2-2; V: TRBV9; D: NA; CDR3: CASSVVTGELFF; DNA: TGTGCCAGCAGCGTAGTCACCGGGGAGCTGTTTTTT
size: medium-sized; J: TRBJ2-1; V: TRBV9; D: TRBD2; CDR3: CASSVEGAGLYNEQFF; DNA: TGTGCCAGCAGCGTAGAAGGGGCGGGACTATACAATGAGCAGTTCTTC
size: many; J: TRBJ2-3; V: TRBV21-1; D: NA; CDR3: CASSKSLPGWSTDTQYF; DNA: TGTGCCAGCAGCAAATCTCTTCCGGGGTGGAGCACAGATACGCAGTATTTT
size: many; J: TRBJ1-5; V: TRBV9; D: TRBD1; CDR3: CASSPGTGGPYNQPQHF; DNA: TGTGCCAGCAGCCCGGGGACAGGGGGACCCTACAATCAGCCCCAGCATTTT
size: medium-sized; J: TRBJ2-5; V: TRBV9; D: TRBD2; CDR3: CASSVEGLEGTQYF; DNA: TGTGCCAGCAGCGTAGAGGGACTAGAGGGTACCCAGTACTTC
size: NA; J: TRBJ2-3; V: TRBV12-2; D: NA; CDR3: CASRFASPHTDTQYF; DNA: TGTGCAAGTCGCTTCGCTAGCCCCCACACAGATACGCAGTATTTT
size: medium-sized; J: TRBJ2-2; V: TRBV9; D: TRBD1; CDR3: CASGTAANTGELFF; DNA: TGTGCCAGCGGGACAGCCGCGAACACCGGGGAGCTGTTTTTT
size: many; J: TRBJ2-3; V: TRBV9; D: NA; CDR3: CASSGTYTDTQYF; DNA: TGTGCCAGCAGCGGGACGTACACAGATACGCAGTATTTT
size: medium-sized; J: TRBJ2-3; V: TRBV9; D: NA; CDR3: CASSGEATSTDTQYF; DNA: TGTGCCAGCAGCGGCGAAGCAACTAGCACAGATACGCAGTATTTT
size: many; J: TRBJ2-3; V: TRBV9; D: NA; CDR3: CASSVGLLDHAEMDTQYF; DNA: TGTGCCAGCAGCGTAGGGCTTCTAGACCACGCAGAAATGGATACGCAGTATTTT
size: many; J: TRBJ1-1; V: TRBV9; D: TRBD1; CDR3: CASSAPTGGTEAFF; DNA: TGTGCCAGCAGCGCGCCTACAGGGGGGACTGAAGCTTTCTTT
size: many; J: TRBJ2-1; V: TRBV9; D: NA; CDR3: CASSPDFSSYNEQFF; DNA: TGTGCCAGCAGCCCCGACTTTAGCTCCTACAATGAGCAGTTCTTC
size: medium-sized; J: TRBJ1-1; V: TRBV9; D: NA; CDR3: CASSPWGGGTEAFF; DNA: TGTGCCAGCAGCCCTTGGGGAGGGGGCACTGAAGCTTTCTTT
size: many; J: TRBJ2-7; V: TRBV9; D: NA; CDR3: CASSVGDSPYEQYF; DNA: TGTGCCAGCAGCGTAGGCGACAGCCCCTACGAGCAGTACTTC
size: many; J: TRBJ2-7; V: TRBV9; D: NA; CDR3: CASSVGTPSYEQYF; DNA: TGTGCCAGCAGCGTTGGTACGCCGTCCTACGAGCAGTACTTC
size: many; J: TRBJ1-2; V: TRBV9; D: TRBD1; CDR3: CASSVADRGKGYTF; DNA: TGTGCCAGCAGCGTAGCGGACAGGGGAAAAGGCTACACCTTC
size: medium-sized; J: TRBJ2-1; V: TRBV9; D: TRBD2; CDR3: CASSVGASGIYNEQFF; DNA: TGTGCCAGCAGCGTAGGGGCTAGCGGGATATACAATGAGCAGTTCTTC
size: many; J: TRBJ2-3; V: TRBV9; D: NA; CDR3: CASSVSGLILTSTDTQYF; DNA: TGTGCCAGCAGCGTCTCGGGACTGATACTAACTAGCACAGATACGCAGTATTTT
size: many; J: TRBJ2-2; V: TRBV9; D: NA; CDR3: CASSERSYNTGELFF; DNA: TGTGCCAGCAGCGAACGCTCGTACAACACCGGGGAGCTGTTTTTT
size: many; J: TRBJ2-3; V: TRBV7-3; D: NA; CDR3: CASTARAHTDTQYF; DNA: TGTGCCAGCACAGCACGGGCGCACACAGATACGCAGTATTTT
size: many; J: TRBJ2-1; V: TRBV9; D: TRBD2; CDR3: CASSVVGGFEQFF; DNA: TGTGCCAGCAGCGTAGTGGGGGGGTTCGAGCAGTTCTTC